This T cell receptor (beta chain) was captured by sequencing in a study of T-cell reconstitution after alpha-beta-depleted transplantation in children. General study findings and limits: One year post-transplant, T-cell counts and diversity were largely derived from T cells produced anew.

V lost 1 base to trimming and J lost 4 bases, with 11 bases between them. CDR1 LGHNA and CDR2 YNFKEQ come from the germline V gene. This CDR3 has 14 residues. This clonotype was counted a single time. The antigen is undetermined. As it was prepared, the TCRbeta library received unique molecular identifiers. Via MiXCR, TCRdb re-called the PCR reads, giving one row per CDR3 protein. The sample contains 250,000 or so distinct CDR3 sequences, 24% of which appear only once. The sample consisted of PBMCs, mostly from graft donor cells, taken 360 days after TCRalphabeta/CD19-depleted stem cell transplant. The chain employs TRBV4-2 and TRBJ2-7; D ambiguous. The source of this sequence is a female patient aged 2 to 10 who had a stem cell transplant for congenital amegakaryocytic thrombocytopenia, so the T cells may come from the graft donor. The CDR3 DNA follows: TGTGCCAGCAGCCAAGCCTCCGGTTCTTACGAGCAGTACTTC. Translating gives CASSQASGSYEQYF.